Listed here is a single T cell receptor (beta chain). The specificity of this receptor is unknown. One base away there is no much larger clone; base qualities are not given. The library came from the immunoSEQ multiplex PCR assay. In its TCRdb copy, this immuneACCESS table keeps in-frame sequences only and misses some clones. Where compared with another copy, unresolved V genes explain less than half of these, and the others have no known cause. The sample table records over 80,000 clones; 70% to 90% of these occur just once. Together, the top ten hold approximately 15% of the sample. The CDR3, cysteine through phenylalanine, is 15 amino acids long. The retained sequence is limited to the CDR3, 45 bases, with the frame set at the first base. The germline V and J ends show losses of 4 bases and 2 bases respectively, and no gene match explains 5 bases of the junction. Reading the germline V gene (reference sequence) gives CDR1 SEHNR and CDR2 FQNEAQ.

This sample is part of a study of radiotherapy plus CTLA-4 blockade in lung cancer (dated by TCRdb to 2017 to 2018). In terms of the full investigation: Among enrolled patients, 18% had an objective response and 25% to 40% reached disease control. Findings and caveats that apply to the study as a whole: Increased serum interferon-beta after radiation, together with early dynamic changes in blood T cell clones, were reported to be the strongest predictors of response. After treatment with radiotherapy and ipilimumab, TCR clones that came from tumors expanded in the peripheral blood.

The study evaluated CTLA-4 blockade (ipilimumab) given together with focal radiation therapy in patients who had chemo-refractory metastatic non-small-cell lung cancer. Sequencing was performed on peripheral blood, taken from a patient treated with radiotherapy plus ipilimumab. This receptor was obtained from a human donor with non-small cell lung cancer that progressed on radiotherapy plus ipilimumab. The rearrangement combines TRBV7-9 with TRBJ2-7, with 10 bases matching TRBD1. The nucleotides read TGTGCCAGCAGCTCCGGACAGGGGGGTACCTACGAGCAGTACTTC. Its product reads: CASSSGQGGTYEQYF.